This T cell receptor (beta chain) was observed in a study of cytomegalovirus exposure and HLA in healthy donors. Findings and caveats of the study: V segments that were indistinguishable, TRBV6-2 and TRBV6-3 among them, were omitted from analysis.

Of note for this clone: Its antigen is still unknown.

The CDR3 is 16 amino acids. Trimming removed 4 bases from V and 2 bases from J; junction bases left unmatched: 4. Germline V lookup: CDR1 SGDLS, CDR2 YYNGEE. PCR was performed using 60 Vbeta and 13 Jbeta primers. The repertoire was sequenced with immunoSEQ multiplex PCR; TCRdb's copy has only in-frame clones and lacks some. The sample gives about 150,000 clones, approximately 60% of which show up once; about 7.1% is in the top ten. This chain uses TRBV9 with TRBJ2-2, with 11 bases identical to TRBD1. This sequence originates from a woman aged 55-70 years in good health and CMV-seropositive. Sequences were obtained from PBMCs. The chain's CDR3 is CASSLRTGGNTGELFF. CDR3 nucleotides: TGTGCCAGCAGCCTGCGGACAGGGGGCAACACCGGGGAGCTGTTTTTT.